The rows below give T cell receptor beta chains drawn from one sample of a study of cytomegalovirus exposure and HLA in healthy donors. Here immunoSEQ multiplex PCR was the method, and the copy in TCRdb shows in-frame clones only, minus some. This table holds 95,000 to 150,000 clones, 85% to 90% found once. Sequenced sample: PBMCs. The receptors shown here come from a woman aged 18-35 years in good health and CMV-seronegative. Each CDR3 is given with its conserved first and last residue. The order of the fields is J gene, V gene, D gene, clone size, CDR3 protein, CDR3 DNA. D genes are given only for firm matches. Not all rows give a size; the values are once, few, many and, for expanded clones, a class.

TRBJ2-7 | TRBV11-2 | NA | NA | CASRLIVTYEQYF | TGTGCCAGCAGACTTATTGTTACCTACGAGCAGTACTTC
TRBJ2-2 | TRBV2 | NA | once | CASRNRFDGELFF | TGTGCCAGCAGGAACAGGTTTGACGGGGAGCTGTTTTTT
TRBJ1-2 | TRBV30 | NA | NA | CAWSANYNYGYTF | TGTGCCTGGAGCGCGAACTATAACTATGGCTACACCTTC
TRBJ2-7 | TRBV2 | NA | NA | CASSEGTASTYEQYF | TGTGCCAGCAGTGAAGGAACAGCCTCAACCTACGAGCAGTACTTC
TRBJ2-3 | TRBV6-4 | TRBD2 | many | CASSKLAGEPDTQYF | TGTGCCAGCAGTAAACTAGCGGGAGAGCCAGATACGCAGTATTTT
TRBJ1-4 | TRBV18 | NA | NA | CASSPDSPRGNEKLFF | TGTGCCAGCTCACCCGACTCCCCACGGGGTAATGAAAAACTGTTTTTT
TRBJ1-1 | TRBV5-1 | TRBD1 | NA | CASSLGTGNTEAFF | TGCGCCAGCAGCCTAGGGACAGGGAACACTGAAGCTTTCTTT
TRBJ2-1 | TRBV2 | TRBD2 | NA | CATGLALANEQFF | TGTGCCACCGGACTAGCATTGGCGAATGAGCAGTTCTTC
TRBJ2-2 | TRBV9 | NA | NA | CASSATGGLPTGELFF | TGTGCCAGCAGCGCAACGGGGGGCCTTCCCACCGGGGAGCTGTTTTTT
TRBJ2-7 | TRBV11-2 | TRBD2 | NA | CASSLGLRTSGKAMYEQYF | TGTGCCAGCAGCTTAGGGTTGAGGACTAGCGGGAAAGCAATGTACGAGCAGTACTTC
TRBJ1-6 | TRBV28 | NA | NA | CASSFRGNSPLHF | TGTGCCAGCAGTTTCCGCGGTAATTCACCCCTCCACTTT
TRBJ2-5 | TRBV5-4 | NA | NA | CASSQENRAETQYF | TGTGCCAGCAGCCAAGAGAACAGGGCTGAGACCCAGTACTTC
TRBJ1-1 | TRBV4-3 | NA | once | CASSQGGGGRNTEAFF | TGCGCCAGCAGCCAAGGGGGAGGGGGGAGGAACACTGAAGCTTTCTTT
TRBJ2-3 | TRBV5-1 | TRBD2 | NA | CASSQGLRTDTQYF | TGCGCCAGCAGTCAGGGACTACGCACAGATACGCAGTATTTT
TRBJ1-3 | TRBV28 | TRBD1 | NA | CASSAQGAENTIYF | TGTGCCAGCAGTGCACAGGGGGCGGAAAACACCATATATTTT
TRBJ2-1 | TRBV13 | NA | NA | CASSLVTGQSNNEQFF | TGTGCCAGCAGCTTAGTTACAGGACAGTCCAACAATGAGCAGTTCTTC
TRBJ2-5 | TRBV15 | TRBD1 | NA | CATSSHRGQVGQETQYF | TGTGCCACCAGCAGCCACAGGGGGCAGGTCGGCCAAGAGACCCAGTACTTC
TRBJ2-2 | TRBV10-3 | NA | NA | CAMRKGANTGELFF | TGTGCCATGAGAAAGGGGGCGAACACCGGGGAGCTGTTTTTT
TRBJ1-6 | TRBV6-1 | NA | NA | CASSEEGGTSSPLHF | TGTGCCAGCAGTGAAGAGGGAGGGACTTCTTCACCCCTCCACTTT
TRBJ1-4 | TRBV25-1 | TRBD1 | NA | CASRKQGAGEKLFF | TGTGCCAGCAGGAAGCAGGGGGCGGGTGAAAAACTGTTTTTT
TRBJ2-5 | TRBV9 | NA | NA | CASSVGVFGGQKTQYF | TGTGCCAGCAGCGTAGGGGTCTTCGGGGGGCAGAAGACCCAGTACTTC
TRBJ2-5 | TRBV9 | TRBD2 | NA | CASSYGTSGPDGTQYF | TGTGCCAGCAGCTACGGGACTAGCGGGCCAGATGGGACCCAGTACTTC
TRBJ1-5 | TRBV5-1 | NA | NA | CASSTGPGGNQPQHF | TGCGCCAGCAGCACGGGTCCCGGGGGCAATCAGCCCCAGCATTTT
TRBJ2-7 | TRBV6-5 | TRBD2 | NA | CASRRRGLDSYEQYF | TGTGCCAGCAGACGCCGGGGACTAGACTCCTACGAGCAGTACTTC
TRBJ1-5 | TRBV30 | NA | few | CAWGFNQPQHF | TGTGCCTGGGGCTTCAATCAGCCCCAGCATTTT
TRBJ1-6 | TRBV5-1 | TRBD1 | NA | CASSPRQGNSPLHF | TGCGCCAGCAGCCCAAGACAGGGTAATTCACCCCTCCACTTT
TRBJ2-3 | TRBV27 | TRBD1 | NA | CASSLLYHRDSYTDTQYF | TGTGCCAGCAGTTTATTATACCACCGGGACAGTTACACAGATACGCAGTATTTT
TRBJ2-3 | TRBV27 | TRBD2 | NA | CASSFLGGAPDTQYF | TGTGCCAGCAGTTTCCTCGGGGGGGCCCCAGATACGCAGTATTTT
TRBJ1-2 | TRBV13 | NA | NA | CASSFGVGEGYTF | TGTGCCAGCAGCTTCGGGGTGGGCGAAGGCTACACCTTC
TRBJ2-1 | TRBV9 | TRBD2 | NA | CASSAKGLAGVNEQFF | TGTGCCAGCAGCGCAAAGGGACTAGCGGGAGTCAATGAGCAGTTCTTC
TRBJ2-5 | TRBV29-1 | NA | NA | CSVASETQYF | TGCAGCGTTGCGTCGGAGACCCAGTACTTC
TRBJ2-1 | TRBV15 | NA | few | CATSREVGGTHNEQFF | TGTGCCACCAGCAGAGAGGTGGGGGGAACCCACAATGAGCAGTTCTTC
TRBJ2-6 | TRBV7-6 | NA | NA | CASSSLSGVSGANVLTF | TGTGCCAGCAGCTCTCTATCGGGAGTCTCTGGGGCCAACGTCCTGACTTTC
TRBJ1-1 | TRBV28 | NA | NA | CASIPGTQNTEAFF | TGTGCCTCCATTCCCGGGACACAGAACACTGAAGCTTTCTTT
TRBJ1-4 | TRBV4-3 | NA | NA | CASSQEGAGRYEKLFF | TGCGCCAGCAGCCAAGAAGGGGCAGGGCGGTATGAAAAACTGTTTTTT
TRBJ2-5 | TRBV19 | TRBD1 | once | CASSPFGQEEETQYF | TGTGCCAGTAGTCCCTTTGGACAGGAAGAAGAGACCCAGTACTTC
TRBJ2-1 | TRBV5-1 | TRBD1 | NA | CASSLRQGVDEQFF | TGCGCCAGCAGCTTGAGACAGGGTGTGGATGAGCAGTTCTTC
TRBJ1-6 | TRBV19 | TRBD1 | NA | CASQTGTGSSPLHF | TGTGCCAGTCAAACCGGGACAGGGAGTTCACCCCTCCACTTT
TRBJ1-2 | TRBV6-5 | TRBD1 | few | CASATGGYGYTF | TGTGCCAGTGCAACAGGGGGTTATGGCTACACCTTC
TRBJ2-7 | TRBV25-1 | TRBD1 | once | CASSEPGTGGGEQYF | TGTGCCAGCAGTGAACCTGGGACAGGGGGCGGCGAGCAGTACTTC
TRBJ1-3 | TRBV11-3 | NA | few | CASSSGQGNTIYF | TGTGCCAGCAGCTCCGGACAGGGAAACACCATATATTTT
TRBJ1-2 | TRBV9 | TRBD1 | NA | CASSVGTGGWGYTF | TGTGCCAGCAGCGTAGGGACAGGGGGCTGGGGCTACACCTTC